Each of the 14 T cell receptor beta chains below was sequenced from the same sample in a study of control samples from healthy donors and cancer patients. Assay: immunoSEQ multiplex PCR; the TCRdb copy retains only in-frame clones and omits some. This repertoire shows 90,000 to 95,000 clones, approximately 80% found once; its top ten account for more than 15%. Sequenced: blood. These receptors were taken from a man aged 30 to 39 in good health.

The chain joins TRBV6-2 or TRBV6-3 to TRBJ2-1; D is unclear. V was pared by 0 bases and J by 8 bases, with 20 bases between. In germline, CDR1 is MNHEY, CDR2 SVGEGT. The CDR3 consists of 17 residues. CDR3 sequence: CASSYSTVQASMDEQFF. In DNA, the CDR3 is TGTGCCAGCAGTTACTCGACCGTTCAGGCGAGTATGGATGAGCAGTTCTTC.

This chain joins TRBV9 and TRBJ1-5; D unresolved. CDR3 length equals 15 residues. The V and J ends lost 0 bases and 1 base respectively, with 8 bases between them. Germline CDR1 reads SGDLS; CDR2 reads YYNGEE. The CDR3 loop is CASSVGLDSNQPQHF. In DNA form, the CDR3 reads TGTGCCAGCAGCGTAGGTTTGGACAGCAATCAGCCCCAGCATTTT.

This clone was recorded a few times. The chain combines TRBV9 with TRBJ1-1, with no clear D. Germline assignment: CDR1 SGDLS and CDR2 YYNGEE. Trimming took 3 bases from V and 3 from J, leaving 9 bases between them. This CDR3 contains 13 residues. The CDR3 coding sequence is TGTGCCAGCAGCGCCGGCCAGGACACTGAAGCTTTCTTT. Its translation is CASSAGQDTEAFF.

The rearrangement links TRBV11-2 to TRBJ2-1; 7 bases align to TRBD1. J gave up 6 bases and V 2 bases, and 4 bases lay outside the gene matches. The CDR3 runs 14 residues. Looked up from germline, CDR1 is SGHAT and CDR2 is FQNNGV. The DNA of the CDR3 is TGTGCCAGCAGCTTAACAGGGGTGGCCAATGAGCAGTTCTTC. Translating it yields CASSLTGVANEQFF.

The V call is TRBV11-2, the J call TRBJ2-3; 7 bases map to TRBD1. The trim removed 1 base at V and 0 bases at J, leaving 4 bases unmatched. This CDR3 is built from 16 residues. The germline gives CDR1 SGHAT, CDR2 FQNNGV. The CDR3 DNA is TGTGCCAGCAGCTTAGGACAGGGTACTAGCACAGATACGCAGTATTTT. This sequence encodes CASSLGQGTSTDTQYF. The full variable domain, in which reference TRBV11-2 and TRBJ2-3 provide the parts outside the CDR3, is EAGVAQSPRYKIIEKRQSVAFWCNPISGHATLYWYQQILGQGPKLLIQFQNNGVVDDSQLPKDRFSAERLKGVDSTLKIQPAKLEDSAVYLCASSLGQGTSTDTQYFGPGTRLTVL.

The chain recombines TRBV7-9 with TRBJ2-7; the match to TRBD1 covers 9 bases. The CDR3 runs to 14 residues. The germline gives CDR1 SEHNR, CDR2 FQNEAQ (reference sequence). V lost 3 bases, J lost 3 bases, and 3 bases stayed unmatched. The CDR3 loop is CASSLGQGNYEQYF. CDR3 bases: TGTGCCAGCAGCTTGGGACAGGGCAACTACGAGCAGTACTTC.

The chain has TRBV7-9 and TRBJ1-5; the match to TRBD1 covers 8 bases. V lost 0 bases to trimming and J lost 3 bases; unmatched junction nucleotides: 4. The germline CDR1 and CDR2 sequences are SEHNR and FQNEAQ (reference sequence). This CDR3 is 16 amino acids long. CDR3 loop: CASSLAGQGLNQPQHF. In nucleotides, the CDR3 is TGTGCCAGCAGCTTAGCCGGACAGGGACTCAATCAGCCCCAGCATTTT. Full variable domain (missing parts from reference TRBV7-9 and TRBJ1-5): DTGVSQNPRHKITKRGQNVTFRCDPISEHNRLYWYRQTLGQGPEFLTYFQNEAQLEKSRLLSDRFSAERPKGSFSTLEIQRTEQGDSAMYLCASSLAGQGLNQPQHFGDGTRLSIL.

The CDR3 nucleotides are TGTGCCTGGAGTATTGACAGGGAGGGCGGCTACACCTTC. It specifies CAWSIDREGGYTF. The chain has TRBV30 and TRBJ1-2, with TRBD1 matching 7 bases. The CDR3 runs to 13 residues. After removal of 2 bases from V and 8 bases from J, the junction contained 8 bases not matched to a gene. CDR1 and CDR2 (germline): GTSNPN, SVGIG (reference sequence).

The chain recombines TRBV2 with TRBJ2-2, with TRBD2 matching over 8 bases. Germline V lookup: CDR1 SNHLY, CDR2 FYNNEI. Trimming removed 11 bases from V and 5 bases from J; junction bases left unmatched: 10. The CDR3 runs 14 residues. CDR3 nucleotides: TGTGCCCCGGGGGGGGCAGGGCGTACCGGGGAGCTGTTTTTT. Translating gives CAPGGAGRTGELFF.

This clone has just one count. DNA of the CDR3: TGCGCCAGCAGCTTGGGAGGGGGGCCTAGCACAGATACGCAGTATTTT. Its translation is CASSLGGGPSTDTQYF. The chain employs TRBV5-1 and TRBJ2-3, with D possibly being TRBD1 or TRBD2 (6 bases each). V lost 0 bases and J lost 0, with 11 bases in between. CDR3 size: 16 residues. CDR1 SGHRS and CDR2 YFSETQ come from the germline V gene.

This rearrangement joins TRBV28 to TRBJ2-7; D possibly matches TRBD1 or TRBD2 (5 bases each). Germline assignment: CDR1 MDHEN and CDR2 SYDVKM. The CDR3 has 14 residues. V was cut by 6 bases and J by 7 bases, with 19 bases left in between. The CDR3 loop is CASSLRGALGEQYF. The CDR3 DNA reads TGTGCCAGCAGCCTCCGGGGCGCCCTGGGGGAGCAGTACTTC.

The chain combines TRBV28 with TRBJ1-6; possible D gene TRBD1, 6 bases. CDR1 is MDHEN, CDR2 SYDVKM, per germline. This CDR3 is 15 amino acids long. V dropped 5 bases and J dropped 7 bases, with 15 bases sitting between them. The CDR3 spells CASSRSDSGNSPLHF. Written as DNA, the CDR3 is TGTGCCAGCAGTCGATCGGACAGCGGGAATTCACCCCTCCACTTT.

The J gene is TRBJ2-5, the V gene TRBV30, with D perhaps TRBD1 (6 bases). Germline CDR1 is GTSNPN and CDR2 is SVGIG (reference sequence). V was clipped by 3 bases and J by 3 bases, with 8 bases between them. This CDR3 is built from 12 residues. The CDR3 sequence is CAWSPGEETQYF. The CDR3 nucleotides read TGTGCCTGGAGCCCAGGGGAAGAGACCCAGTACTTC.

This clone appeared once. This chain joins TRBV5-1 and TRBJ2-1; 8 bases are a match to TRBD1. Germline V gene sequence: CDR1 SGHRS, CDR2 YFSETQ. The trim removed 2 bases at V and 0 bases at J, leaving 4 bases unmatched. The CDR3 spans 16 residues. The DNA of the CDR3 is TGCGCCAGCAGCTTCTACAGGGGGAGCTCCTACAATGAGCAGTTCTTC. Translation gives CASSFYRGSSYNEQFF.